These 21 T cell receptor beta chains were all obtained from the same sample, sequenced in a study of CD8 T cell repertoires and HIV-1 epitope variants (dated by TCRdb to the early 2020s). Library preparation was by the immunoSEQ multiplex PCR assay. Imported from immuneACCESS, the table was reduced by TCRdb to in-frame sequences with V and J called. These copies leave out some clones; in studies compared against another copy, an unresolved V gene accounts for under half, and the cause of the remainder is not known. Across this sample there are under 100,000 clones, with 70% to 75% seen only once. The leading ten clones occupy about a quarter of the sample. The source material was uncultured baseline CD8+ T cells from peripheral blood mononuclear cells (PBMCs). The receptors stem from a male donor with HIV.

This clone was found a few times. This chain uses TRBV7-2 with TRBJ2-4, with D perhaps matching TRBD1 (6 bases). V lost 10 bases to trimming and J lost 3 bases, with 19 bases between them. This CDR3 spans 15 amino acids. Germline assignment: CDR1 SGHTA and CDR2 FQGNSA. For the CDR3, the DNA is TGTGCCACCTCGACAGGCCCCCAGGGCAAAAACATTCAGTACTTC. Its protein is CATSTGPQGKNIQYF. The complete variable domain, with remaining parts taken from reference TRBV7-2 and TRBJ2-4, reads GAGVSQSPSNKVTEKGKDVELRCDPISGHTALYWYRQSLGQGLEFLIYFQGNSAPDKSGLPSDRFSAERTGGSVSTLTIQRTQQEDSAVYLCATSTGPQGKNIQYFGAGTRLSVL.

The rearrangement joins TRBV5-4 to TRBJ2-5, with D tentatively TRBD2 (6 bases). Germline CDR1 SGHNT, CDR2 YYREEE (reference sequence). V lost 6 bases, J lost 1 base, and 16 bases lay in between. The CDR3 extends over 15 amino acids. This CDR3 reads CASNVIGRRQETQYF. CDR3 nucleotide sequence: TGTGCCAGCAACGTTATAGGGAGGCGCCAAGAGACCCAGTACTTC.

The CDR3 reads CASSKAPGGQETQYF. CDR3 nucleotides: TGTGCCAGCAGCAAAGCCCCCGGGGGGCAAGAGACCCAGTACTTC. V usage is TRBV21-1 and J usage is TRBJ2-5; the table's D gene call, TRBD2, was not cross checked with the DNA. TRBV21-1 is deemed a pseudogene. The CDR3 consists of 15 residues.

V gene TRBV29-1 combines with J gene TRBJ2-1; the match to TRBD1 covers 7 bases. This CDR3 is 13 amino acids long. V trimming: 4 bases; J trimming: 4 bases; junction bases outside the gene matches: 4. The germline gives CDR1 SQVTM, CDR2 ANQGSEA. This CDR3 is CSVGTGAYNEQFF. In nucleotides, the CDR3 is TGCAGCGTTGGGACAGGAGCTTACAATGAGCAGTTCTTC.

The chain carries TRBV6-6 and TRBJ2-7; 8 nucleotides line up with TRBD1. The CDR3 sequence is 13 residues long. From germline, CDR1 is MNHNY and CDR2 SVGAGI (reference sequence). V was clipped by 8 bases and J by 2 bases; unmatched bases: 5. CDR3 bases: TGTGCCAGCGGACTACAGGGGGCCTACGAGCAGTACTTC. Protein: CASGLQGAYEQYF.

J is TRBJ2-1 and V is TRBV7-8, with 8 nucleotides matching TRBD2. Germline V lookup: CDR1 SGHVS, CDR2 FQNEAQ. This CDR3 is 21 amino acids long. V was pared by 1 base and J by 0 bases, with 17 bases of the junction left unmatched. The CDR3 loop reads CASSLVGASGFMGSSYNEQFF. The CDR3 DNA reads as TGTGCCAGCAGCTTAGTGGGGGCTAGCGGGTTTATGGGGAGCTCCTACAATGAGCAGTTCTTC. The full variable domain, in which reference TRBV7-8 and TRBJ2-1 provide the parts outside the CDR3, is GAGVSQSPRYKVAKRGQDVALRCDPISGHVSLFWYQQALGQGPEFLTYFQNEAQLDKSGLPSDRFFAERPEGSVSTLKIQRTQQEDSAVYLCASSLVGASGFMGSSYNEQFFGPGTRLTVL.

The chain links TRBV2 to TRBJ2-1, with 9 bases matching TRBD2. This CDR3 is 15 amino acids long. Germline CDR1 SNHLY, CDR2 FYNNEI. V was pared by 3 bases and J by 2 bases, with 2 bases of the junction left unmatched. Written as DNA, the CDR3 is TGTGCCAGCAGTGATAGCGGGGGCCCCTACAATGAGCAGTTCTTC. This gives the protein CASSDSGGPYNEQFF.

The chain joins TRBV28 to TRBJ2-5; D unclear. Between the trimmed V and J ends, which lost 3 bases and 5 bases, there was a span of 4 bases. The V gene's germline CDR1 is MDHEN and CDR2 SYDVKM. This CDR3 contains 11 residues. The CDR3 is CASSFEETQYF. The CDR3 DNA sequence: TGTGCCAGCAGTTTCGAGGAGACCCAGTACTTC.

The chain combines TRBV5-4 with TRBJ2-7; TRBD1 matches at 9 bases. CDR1 and CDR2 from the germline V gene are SGHNT and YYREEE (reference sequence). With 4 bases clipped from V and 7 bases from J, the junction kept 9 bases outside the gene matches. The CDR3 is 14 residues long. The CDR3, as DNA: TGTGCCAGCAGCGTGGACAGGGGTACTGCGGAGCAGTACTTC. The encoded protein is CASSVDRGTAEQYF.

The rearrangement uses TRBV9 and TRBJ1-2, with 9 bases identical to TRBD1. CDR3 length: 14 residues. Germline V CDR1 and CDR2: SGDLS, YYNGEE. After removal of 4 bases from V and 2 bases from J, the junction contained 3 bases not matched to a gene. CDR3 bases: TGTGCCAGCAGCCCGGGACAGGGAAACTATGGCTACACCTTC. Translation: CASSPGQGNYGYTF.

This CDR3 reads CASSQDPGGPDTQYF. CDR3 DNA sequence: TGCGCCAGCAGCCAAGATCCCGGGGGGCCAGATACGCAGTATTTT. This chain links TRBV4-3 with TRBJ2-3; a possible D gene is TRBD2 (7 bases). This CDR3 has 15 residues. Germline V lookup: CDR1 LGHNA, CDR2 YSLEER. V lost 0 bases and J lost 4, with 11 bases in between.

V usage is TRBV29-1 and J usage is TRBJ2-7; perhaps TRBD2 as D (6 bases). The CDR3 covers 13 residues. V lost 5 bases, J lost 5 bases, and 16 bases lay in between. The germline V gene encodes CDR1 SQVTM and CDR2 ANQGSEA. The CDR3 sequence: CSVTGGVRDEQYF. CDR3 in DNA: TGCAGCGTTACGGGCGGGGTTCGAGACGAGCAGTACTTC.

The chain has TRBV27 and TRBJ1-1, with D unresolved. Trimming removed 2 bases at V and 2 bases at J, with 9 bases between. Germline loops: CDR1 MNHEY, CDR2 SMNVEV (reference sequence). The CDR3 length is 14 residues. The CDR3 nucleotides read TGTGCCAGCAGTTTAAAGGGAACTAACACTGAAGCTTTCTTT. The encoded protein is CASSLKGTNTEAFF.

The chain uses TRBV6-1 and TRBJ2-7; D may correspond to TRBD1 or TRBD2 (5 bases each). Germline V gives CDR1 MNHNS, CDR2 SASEGT. CDR3 size: 14 residues. Trimming removed 6 bases at V and 1 base at J, with 13 bases between. CDR3 residues: CASSRDGVSYEQYF. The CDR3 nucleotides read TGTGCCAGCAGCCGGGACGGGGTTTCCTACGAGCAGTACTTC.

The V and J genes are TRBV13 and TRBJ2-1, with 8 bases matching TRBD2. The V and J ends lost 5 bases and 1 base, in that order; junction bases with no gene match: 7. Germline lookup yields CDR1 PRHDT and CDR2 FYEKMQ (reference sequence). The CDR3 contains 16 residues. The CDR3 DNA is TGTGCCAGCAGCGGAAAACTAGCGGTTTCCTACAATGAGCAGTTCTTC. This codes for CASSGKLAVSYNEQFF.

The rearrangement uses TRBV5-1 and TRBJ2-5, with D unresolved. CDR1 is SGHRS and CDR2 is YFSETQ in the germline V gene. The CDR3 sequence is 14 residues long. Trimming left V 5 bases short and J 0 bases short, with 11 bases between. CDR3 protein: CASRTSGDQETQYF. The CDR3 DNA reads as TGCGCCAGCAGGACTTCCGGAGACCAAGAGACCCAGTACTTC.

The gene calls are TRBV27 and TRBJ1-6, with D perhaps matching TRBD1 (5 bases). CDR1 and CDR2 from the germline V gene are MNHEY and SMNVEV (reference sequence). Trimming removed 4 bases from V and 9 bases from J, with 19 bases in between. This CDR3 comprises 16 residues. The CDR3 reads CASSSTSGGKGSPLHF. The CDR3 DNA follows: TGTGCCAGCAGTTCCACCTCGGGGGGGAAGGGTTCACCCCTCCACTTT.

The chain links TRBV9 to TRBJ1-5; no reliable D call. The germline CDR1 and CDR2 sequences are SGDLS and YYNGEE. This CDR3 contains 13 residues. V was cut by 3 bases and J by 7 bases, with 11 bases left in between. CDR3 in amino acids: CASSELPGQPQHF. The CDR3 DNA reads TGTGCCAGCAGCGAGTTGCCGGGGCAGCCCCAGCATTTT.

The chain links TRBV11-2 to TRBJ1-1; a possible D gene is TRBD1 (5 bases). The V end was cut by 1 base, the J end by 8 bases, with 8 bases between. Germline CDR1 SGHAT, CDR2 FQNNGV. This CDR3 contains 12 residues. The CDR3 sequence: CASSLAQGEAFF. The CDR3 region has the DNA TGTGCCAGCAGCTTAGCGCAGGGAGAAGCTTTCTTT.

The rearrangement joins TRBV7-9 to TRBJ1-2, with TRBD1 as a possible D gene (5 bases). The length of the CDR3 is 17 residues. Germline V gene lookup returns CDR1 SEHNR and CDR2 FQNEAQ (reference sequence). V shed 5 bases and J shed 8 bases, with 27 bases lying between them. The CDR3 nucleotides read TGTGCCAGCAGCCGACGCGCCAGCCTCAGGGAAGTCGAGGGCTACACCTTC. Protein sequence: CASSRRASLREVEGYTF.

This clone was picked up a small number of times. The V gene is TRBV4-1, the J gene TRBJ2-7; maybe TRBD1 (6 bases). The CDR3 spans 13 residues. Trimming took 1 base from V and 6 from J, leaving 10 bases between them. The germline CDR1 and CDR2 sequences are MGHRA and YSYEKL. The CDR3 here is CASSQVEGGEQYF. CDR3 DNA: TGCGCCAGCAGCCAAGTTGAAGGGGGCGAGCAGTACTTC.